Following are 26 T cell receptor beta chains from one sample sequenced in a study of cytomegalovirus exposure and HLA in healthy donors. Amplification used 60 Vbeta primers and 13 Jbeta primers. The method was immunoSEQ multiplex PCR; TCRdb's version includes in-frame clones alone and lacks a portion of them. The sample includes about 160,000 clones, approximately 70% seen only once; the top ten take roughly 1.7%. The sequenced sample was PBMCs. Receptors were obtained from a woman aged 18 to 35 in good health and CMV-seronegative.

CDR3 residues: CASSLQDLTQETQYF. CDR3 nucleotides: TGCGCCAGCAGCTTGCAGGATCTAACGCAAGAGACCCAGTACTTC. The chain couples TRBV5-1 to TRBJ2-5, with D unclear. V was cut by 1 base and J by 2 bases, with 12 bases left in between. The CDR3 consists of 15 residues. Looked up from germline, CDR1 is SGHRS and CDR2 is YFSETQ. Supplemented by reference TRBV5-1 and TRBJ2-5, the full variable domain reads KAGVTQTPRYLIKTRGQQVTLSCSPISGHRSVSWYQQTPGQGLQFLFEYFSETQRNKGNFPGRFSGRQFSNSRSEMNVSTLELGDSALYLCASSLQDLTQETQYFGPGTRLLVL.

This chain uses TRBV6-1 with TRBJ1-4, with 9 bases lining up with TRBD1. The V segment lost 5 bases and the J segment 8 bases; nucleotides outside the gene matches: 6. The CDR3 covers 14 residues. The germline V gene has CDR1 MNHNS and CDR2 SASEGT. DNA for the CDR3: TGTGCCAGCAGTTCTGGACAGGGGCTGGAAAAACTGTTTTTT. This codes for CASSSGQGLEKLFF.

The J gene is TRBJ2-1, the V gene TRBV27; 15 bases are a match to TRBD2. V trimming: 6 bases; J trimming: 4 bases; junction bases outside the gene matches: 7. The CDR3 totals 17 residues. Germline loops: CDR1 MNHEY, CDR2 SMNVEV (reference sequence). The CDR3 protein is CASSQGLAGGDYNEQFF. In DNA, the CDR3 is TGTGCCAGCAGCCAAGGACTAGCGGGGGGGGATTACAATGAGCAGTTCTTC.

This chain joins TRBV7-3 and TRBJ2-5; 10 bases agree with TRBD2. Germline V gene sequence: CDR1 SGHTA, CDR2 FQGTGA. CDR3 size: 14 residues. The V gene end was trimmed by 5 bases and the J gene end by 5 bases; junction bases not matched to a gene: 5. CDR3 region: CASSRTSGKETQYF. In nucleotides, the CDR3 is TGTGCCAGCAGCAGGACTAGCGGCAAGGAGACCCAGTACTTC.

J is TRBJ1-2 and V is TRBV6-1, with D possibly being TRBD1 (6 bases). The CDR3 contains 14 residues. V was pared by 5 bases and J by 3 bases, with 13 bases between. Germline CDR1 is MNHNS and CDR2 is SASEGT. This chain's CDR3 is CASSWGQAYYGYTF. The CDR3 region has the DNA TGTGCCAGCAGTTGGGGACAAGCCTACTATGGCTACACCTTC.

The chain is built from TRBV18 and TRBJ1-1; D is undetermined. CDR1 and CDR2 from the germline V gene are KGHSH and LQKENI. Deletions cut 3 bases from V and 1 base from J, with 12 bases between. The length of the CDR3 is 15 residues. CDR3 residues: CASSPGVVGNTEAFF. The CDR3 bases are TGTGCCAGCTCACCCGGGGTGGTAGGGAACACTGAAGCTTTCTTT.

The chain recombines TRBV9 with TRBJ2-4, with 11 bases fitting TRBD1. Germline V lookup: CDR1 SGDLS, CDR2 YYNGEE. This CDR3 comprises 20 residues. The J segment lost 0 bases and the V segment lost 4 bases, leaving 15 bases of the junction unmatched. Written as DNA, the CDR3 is TGTGCCAGCAGCCCCCGGGACAGGGGGACAAACCCTTTAGCCAAAAACATTCAGTACTTC. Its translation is CASSPRDRGTNPLAKNIQYF.

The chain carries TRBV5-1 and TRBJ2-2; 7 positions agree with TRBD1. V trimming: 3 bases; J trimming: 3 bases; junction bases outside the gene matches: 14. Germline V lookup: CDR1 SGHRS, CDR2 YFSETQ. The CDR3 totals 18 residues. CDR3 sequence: CASSSETGTAGYTGELFF. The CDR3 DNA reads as TGCGCCAGCAGCTCGGAAACGGGGACAGCCGGGTACACCGGGGAGCTGTTTTTT.

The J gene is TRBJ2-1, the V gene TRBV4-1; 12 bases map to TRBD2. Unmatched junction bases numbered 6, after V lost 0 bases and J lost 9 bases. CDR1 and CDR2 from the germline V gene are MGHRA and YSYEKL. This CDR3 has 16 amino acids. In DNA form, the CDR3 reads TGCGCCAGCAGCCAAGATAGACTAGCGGGGGAAGGTGAGCAGTTCTTC. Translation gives CASSQDRLAGEGEQFF.

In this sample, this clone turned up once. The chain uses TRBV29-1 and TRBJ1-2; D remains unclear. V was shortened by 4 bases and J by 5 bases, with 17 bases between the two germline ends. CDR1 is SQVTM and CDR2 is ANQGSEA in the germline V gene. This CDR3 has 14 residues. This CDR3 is CSVVAGGSPYGYTF. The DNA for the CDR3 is TGCAGCGTTGTGGCAGGCGGGTCCCCTTATGGCTACACCTTC.

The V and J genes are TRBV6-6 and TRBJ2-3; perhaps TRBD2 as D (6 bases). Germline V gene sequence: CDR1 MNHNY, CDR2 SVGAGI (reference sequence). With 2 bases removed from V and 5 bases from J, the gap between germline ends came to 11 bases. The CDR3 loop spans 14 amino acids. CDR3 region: CASSYELGGDTQYF. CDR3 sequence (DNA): TGTGCCAGCAGTTACGAGCTGGGGGGAGATACGCAGTATTTT.

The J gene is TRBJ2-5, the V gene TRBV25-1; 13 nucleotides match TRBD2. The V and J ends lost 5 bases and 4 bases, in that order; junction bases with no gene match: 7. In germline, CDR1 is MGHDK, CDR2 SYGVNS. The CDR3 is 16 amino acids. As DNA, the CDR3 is TGTGCCAGCAGTCCGGGACTAGCGGGACCGTCAGAGACCCAGTACTTC. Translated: CASSPGLAGPSETQYF.

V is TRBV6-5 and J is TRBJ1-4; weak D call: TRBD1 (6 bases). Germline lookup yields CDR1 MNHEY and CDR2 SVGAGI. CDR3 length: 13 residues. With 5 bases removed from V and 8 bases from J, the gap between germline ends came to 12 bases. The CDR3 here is CASSRTVGEKLFF. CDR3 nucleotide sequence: TGTGCCAGCAGTCGGACAGTCGGAGAAAAACTGTTTTTT.

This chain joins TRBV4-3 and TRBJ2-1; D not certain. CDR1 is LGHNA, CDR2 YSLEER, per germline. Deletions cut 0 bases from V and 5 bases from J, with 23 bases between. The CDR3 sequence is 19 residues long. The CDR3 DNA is TGCGCCAGCAGCCAAGAATCCCGAATCCCTAGGATCGGAAACAATGAGCAGTTCTTC. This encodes CASSQESRIPRIGNNEQFF.

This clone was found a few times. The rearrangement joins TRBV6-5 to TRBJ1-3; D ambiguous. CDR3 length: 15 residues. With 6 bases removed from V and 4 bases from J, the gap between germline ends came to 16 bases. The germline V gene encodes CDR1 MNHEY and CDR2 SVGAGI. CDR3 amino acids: CASSRGESMGNTIYF. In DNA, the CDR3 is TGTGCCAGCAGCCGCGGCGAGTCTATGGGAAACACCATATATTTT.

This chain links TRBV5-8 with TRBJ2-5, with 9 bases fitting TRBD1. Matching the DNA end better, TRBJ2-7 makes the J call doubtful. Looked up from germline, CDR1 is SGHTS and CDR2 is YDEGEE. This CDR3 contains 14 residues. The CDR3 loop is CASSFGTGTYEQYF. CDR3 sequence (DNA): TGTGCCAGCAGCTTCGGGACAGGGACCTACGAGCAGTACTTC.

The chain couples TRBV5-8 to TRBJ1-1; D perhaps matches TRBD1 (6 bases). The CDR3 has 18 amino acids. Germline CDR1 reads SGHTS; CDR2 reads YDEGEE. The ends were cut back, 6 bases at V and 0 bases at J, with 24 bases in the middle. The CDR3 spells CASTNGRVRTDMNTEAFF. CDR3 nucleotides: TGTGCCAGCACCAATGGGAGGGTTCGGACAGACATGAACACTGAAGCTTTCTTT.

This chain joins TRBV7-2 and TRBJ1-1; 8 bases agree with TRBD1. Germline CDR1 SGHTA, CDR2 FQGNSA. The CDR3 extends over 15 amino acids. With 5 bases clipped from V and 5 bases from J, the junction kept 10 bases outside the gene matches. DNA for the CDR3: TGTGCCAGCAGCCTTAGGACAGGGTGGTTAACTGAAGCTTTCTTT. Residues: CASSLRTGWLTEAFF. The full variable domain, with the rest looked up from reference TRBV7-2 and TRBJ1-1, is GAGVSQSPSNKVTEKGKDVELRCDPISGHTALYWYRQSLGQGLEFLIYFQGNSAPDKSGLPSDRFSAERTGGSVSTLTIQRTQQEDSAVYLCASSLRTGWLTEAFFGQGTRLTVV.

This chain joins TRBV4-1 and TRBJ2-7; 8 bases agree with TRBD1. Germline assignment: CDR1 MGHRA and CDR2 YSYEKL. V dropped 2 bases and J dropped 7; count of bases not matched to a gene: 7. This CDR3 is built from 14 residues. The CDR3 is CASSQPGQVWEQYF. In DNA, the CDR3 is TGCGCCAGCAGCCAACCGGGACAGGTTTGGGAGCAGTACTTC.

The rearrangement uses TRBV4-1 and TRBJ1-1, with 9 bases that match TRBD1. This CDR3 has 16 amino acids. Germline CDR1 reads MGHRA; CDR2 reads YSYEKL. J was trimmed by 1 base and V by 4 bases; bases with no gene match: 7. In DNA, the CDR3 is TGCGCCAGCAGCCCCGGACAGGGGATTGCGAACACTGAAGCTTTCTTT. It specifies CASSPGQGIANTEAFF.

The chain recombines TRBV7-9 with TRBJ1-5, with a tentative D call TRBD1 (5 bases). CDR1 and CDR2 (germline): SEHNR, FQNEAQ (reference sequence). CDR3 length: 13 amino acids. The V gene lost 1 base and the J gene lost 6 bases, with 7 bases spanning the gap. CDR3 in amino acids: CASSLEGSQPQHF. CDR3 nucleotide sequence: TGTGCCAGCAGCTTAGAGGGGTCTCAGCCCCAGCATTTT. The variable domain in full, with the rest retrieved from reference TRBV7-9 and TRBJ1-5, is DTGVSQNPRHKITKRGQNVTFRCDPISEHNRLYWYRQTLGQGPEFLTYFQNEAQLEKSRLLSDRFSAERPKGSFSTLEIQRTEQGDSAMYLCASSLEGSQPQHFGDGTRLSIL.

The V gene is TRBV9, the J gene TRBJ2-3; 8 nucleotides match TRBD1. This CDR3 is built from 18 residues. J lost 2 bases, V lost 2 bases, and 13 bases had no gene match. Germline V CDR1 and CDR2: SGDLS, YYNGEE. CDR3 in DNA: TGTGCCAGCAGCGTTCTGGCAGGGGGCCCATTCGTCACAGATACGCAGTATTTT. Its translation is CASSVLAGGPFVTDTQYF.

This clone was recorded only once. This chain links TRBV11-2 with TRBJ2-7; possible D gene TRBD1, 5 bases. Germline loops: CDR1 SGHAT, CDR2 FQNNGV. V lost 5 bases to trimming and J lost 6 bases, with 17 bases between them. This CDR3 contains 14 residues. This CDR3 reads CASSPVKGPTEQYF. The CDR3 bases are TGTGCCAGCAGCCCGGTGAAGGGGCCAACCGAGCAGTACTTC.

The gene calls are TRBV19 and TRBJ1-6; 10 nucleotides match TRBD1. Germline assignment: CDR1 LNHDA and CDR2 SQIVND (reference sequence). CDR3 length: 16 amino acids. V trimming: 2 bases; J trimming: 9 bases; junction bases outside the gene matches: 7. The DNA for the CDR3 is TGTGCCAGTAGTATAACCCAGACAGGGGGCGGTTCACCCCTCCACTTT. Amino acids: CASSITQTGGGSPLHF.

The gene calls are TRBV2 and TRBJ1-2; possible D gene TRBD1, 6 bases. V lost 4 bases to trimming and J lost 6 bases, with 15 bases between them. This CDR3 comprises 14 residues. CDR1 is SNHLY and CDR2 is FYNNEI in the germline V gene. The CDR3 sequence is CASSGKTGRDGYTF. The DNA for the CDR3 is TGTGCCAGCAGTGGTAAGACAGGCCGGGATGGCTACACCTTC.

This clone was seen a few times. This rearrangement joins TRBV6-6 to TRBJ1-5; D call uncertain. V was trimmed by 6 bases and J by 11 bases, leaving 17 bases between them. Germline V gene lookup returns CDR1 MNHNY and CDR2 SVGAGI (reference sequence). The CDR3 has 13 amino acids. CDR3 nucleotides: TGTGCCAGCAGGGTCCCGGTTGAAGAGGCCCAGCATTTT. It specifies CASRVPVEEAQHF.